These T cell receptor beta chains were read from a single sample in a study of monozygotic twins with cystic fibrosis. Measured with immunoSEQ multiplex PCR; TCRdb has only the in-frame clones, and not every one. The table includes tens of thousands of clones, more than 85% detected once. Sequenced input: blood. Receptors originate from a girl aged 2 to 10 with cystic fibrosis. Both conserved end residues are part of each CDR3. D genes are given only for firm matches. The listing skips clone size in some rows; elsewhere it reads once, few, many or a size class.

J gene	V gene	CDR3 length	clone size	D gene	CDR3 DNA	CDR3 protein
TRBJ2-7	TRBV5-6	12	.	.	TGTGCCAGCAGCTTGAGGGGGTACGAGCAGTACTTC	CASSLRGYEQYF
TRBJ1-2	TRBV18	16	.	.	TGTGCCAGCTCACCACCGATGGGACACATTACCTATGGCTACACCTTC	CASSPPMGHITYGYTF
TRBJ1-2	TRBV7-8	15	.	.	TGTGCCAGCAGCCCGCGGACGGGCAAAAACTATGGCTACACCTTC	CASSPRTGKNYGYTF
TRBJ2-1	TRBV7-9	14	once	.	TGTGCCAGCAGCTTCGGGGGCATAAGCAATGAGCAGTTCTTC	CASSFGGISNEQFF
TRBJ2-3	TRBV18	14	.	.	TGTGCCAGCTCACCACCTACGATCACAGATACGCAGTATTTT	CASSPPTITDTQYF
TRBJ1-3	TRBV28	14	once	.	TGTGCCAGCAGTTTGGGCCATGCTCGAAACACCATATATTTT	CASSLGHARNTIYF
TRBJ2-1	TRBV25-1	11	once	.	TGTGCCAGTCGACAGAACAATGAGCAGTTCTTC	CASRQNNEQFF
TRBJ2-5	TRBV5-3	15	.	TRBD1	TGTGCCAGAAGCTGGGACAGAGGCAATCAAGAGACCCAGTACTTC	CARSWDRGNQETQYF
TRBJ1-1	TRBV6-6	14	.	.	TGTGCCAGCAGTTTAGTGGGGACGAACACTGAAGCTTTCTTT	CASSLVGTNTEAFF
TRBJ2-7	TRBV4-2	13	.	.	TGTGCCAGCAGCCTGGCGAGGAAAAACGAGCAGTACTTC	CASSLARKNEQYF
TRBJ1-3	TRBV25-1	15	.	.	TGTGCCAGCAGCGGAGGGGGATACTCTGGAAACACCATATATTTT	CASSGGGYSGNTIYF
TRBJ2-7	TRBV28	19	.	TRBD2	TGTGCCAGCAGTTCCCCAGCGGGAGGGCCCGCGTATACGAGGGAAGAGCAGTACTTC	CASSSPAGGPAYTREEQYF
TRBJ2-5	TRBV4-3	17	once	.	TGCGCCAGCAGCCAAGATTTGGGGTGGGCAAACCAAGAGACCCAGTACTTC	CASSQDLGWANQETQYF
TRBJ2-1	TRBV9	15	.	TRBD2	TGTGCCAGCAGCGTTTTGGGACTAGCGGGTGGTGAGCAGTTCTTC	CASSVLGLAGGEQFF
TRBJ1-2	TRBV30	13	.	.	TGTGCCTGGAGTGAGGGGCCTATCTATGGCTACACCTTC	CAWSEGPIYGYTF
TRBJ2-3	TRBV7-8	16	once	TRBD2	TGTGCCAGCAGCTCGCGGACTAGCGTGAGCACAGATACGCAGTATTTT	CASSSRTSVSTDTQYF
TRBJ2-5	TRBV5-4	15	.	.	TGTGCCAGCAGCTGGAGCCGGGGGTACCAAGAGACCCAGTACTTC	CASSWSRGYQETQYF
TRBJ1-5	TRBV19	17	once	.	TGTGCCAGTATGGGGGACGGTGAGTACGCGCTCCTAGAGCCCCAGCATTTT	CASMGDGEYALLEPQHF
TRBJ1-2	TRBV18	13	.	.	TGTGCCAGCTCACCCTCCGGGGGGGATGGCTACACCTTC	CASSPSGGDGYTF
TRBJ1-5	TRBV7-2	14	.	.	TGTGCCAGCAGCCATAGACAGGCGGATCAGCCCCAGCATTTT	CASSHRQADQPQHF
TRBJ1-1	TRBV7-9	15	.	TRBD1	TGTGCCAGCAGCACACCGGGACAGGGAAGGACTGAAGCTTTCTTT	CASSTPGQGRTEAFF
TRBJ2-1	TRBV27	16	once	TRBD2	TGTGCCAGCAGTTTGAACGGGAGGGCGAGCTACAATGAGCAGTTCTTC	CASSLNGRASYNEQFF
TRBJ2-1	TRBV4-3	18	once	TRBD2	TGCGCCAGCAGCCAAGATGGCGGGAGCCCTAGCTCCTACAATGAGCAGTTCTTC	CASSQDGGSPSSYNEQFF
TRBJ2-7	TRBV2	14	.	.	TGTGCCAGCAGTCACACGGGGGCACCCTACGAGCAGTACTTC	CASSHTGAPYEQYF
TRBJ2-1	TRBV14	16	once	TRBD2	TGTGCCAGCAGCCAATCCGGGACTAGCGGGAGCGATGAGCAGTTCTTC	CASSQSGTSGSDEQFF
TRBJ2-5	TRBV7-8	14	.	.	TGTGCCAGCAGCTTAGAGAGAAATGGAGAGACCCAGTACTTC	CASSLERNGETQYF
TRBJ1-2	TRBV7-9	16	few	TRBD1	TGTGCCAGCAGCTTGTCGGGGGGACAGCCGAACTATGGCTACACCTTC	CASSLSGGQPNYGYTF
TRBJ1-1	TRBV9	15	.	TRBD1	TGTGCCAGCAGCCCAGGACAGGGCAGGAACACTGAAGCTTTCTTT	CASSPGQGRNTEAFF
TRBJ2-7	TRBV29-1	14	.	.	TGCAGCGGGGGGGCGTGGGGGGCAGGAAACGAGCAGTACTTC	CSGGAWGAGNEQYF
TRBJ1-2	TRBV28	12	.	TRBD1	TGTGCCAGCAGTTACGACAGGGCAAGCTACACCTTC	CASSYDRASYTF
TRBJ1-4	TRBV30	13	.	.	TGTGCCTGCGATCAGGGGTCGGTAGAAAAACTGTTTTTT	CACDQGSVEKLFF
TRBJ2-7	TRBV7-8	13	.	.	TGTGCCAGCAGCACCCCTGCCCCCTACGAGCAGTACTTC	CASSTPAPYEQYF
TRBJ2-7	TRBV6-5	12	.	.	TGTGCCAGCAGTGGGGGGGCTAGGGAGCAGTACTTC	CASSGGAREQYF
TRBJ2-1	TRBV5-4	15	.	TRBD2	TGTGCCAGCAGCTTGATCTCTAGCGGGGACAATGAGCAGTTCTTC	CASSLISSGDNEQFF
TRBJ2-7	TRBV11-1	13	.	.	TGTGCCAGCCCCAGGCTCCTCAACTACGAGCAGTACTTC	CASPRLLNYEQYF
TRBJ1-3	TRBV9	15	.	.	TGTGCCAGCAGCGTAGATCCAGGGGACGGAAACACCATATATTTT	CASSVDPGDGNTIYF
TRBJ2-6	TRBV10-1	15	few	.	TGCGCCAGCAGTGATGGGGGCGCTGGGGCCAACGTCCTGACTTTC	CASSDGGAGANVLTF
TRBJ2-1	TRBV5-1	15	.	TRBD2	TGCGCCAGCAGCTTTAGTGAGGGACTAGCGGAAGAGCAGTTCTTC	CASSFSEGLAEEQFF
TRBJ2-7	TRBV6-1	15	.	TRBD2	TGTGCCAGCAGTGAATTACTAGCGGGGTCCTACGAGCAGTACTTC	CASSELLAGSYEQYF
TRBJ1-4	TRBV7-9	17	few	.	TGTGCCAGCAGCTTAAAAAGTTGGGCAGTTGATTATGAAAAACTGTTTTTT	CASSLKSWAVDYEKLFF
TRBJ2-5	TRBV19	19	once	TRBD1	TGTGCCAGTAGTACCCGACGATCCCGACAGGGGCCTTCGGTGGAGACCCAGTACTTC	CASSTRRSRQGPSVETQYF
TRBJ1-1	TRBV30	15	.	TRBD1	TGTGCCTGGAGTCCGAGGGACAGGGGCTTCACTGAAGCTTTCTTT	CAWSPRDRGFTEAFF